The clone carrying this T cell receptor beta chain showed up just a few times. The antigen remains undetermined. Each CDR3 protein is one row after TCRdb ran MiXCR on the 5' RACE reads. This table holds a few hundred thousand distinct CDR3 sequences, approximately 16% found once. The record originates from a study of T-cell memory formation after mild COVID-19. Findings and limits, study-wide: Contracting clones, day 15 to 85, had balanced CD4/CD8, and later expanders favored CD4+.

The CDR3 runs to 15 residues. Trimming removed 9 bases at V and 0 bases at J, with 18 bases between. CDR1 and CDR2 (germline): MNHEY, SMNVEV (reference sequence). Sample: PBMCs or a T cell subset sorted from them (not recorded which). The sequence was obtained from a man between 18 and 29 years old who had mild COVID-19 (a few samples of this study predate the infection). Cell type and time point are not known. V and J are TRBV27 and TRBJ2-7, with D perhaps TRBD1 or TRBD2 (5 bases each). CDR3 loop: CASALRSGSSYEQYF. DNA of the CDR3: TGTGCCAGTGCCCTGCGGTCAGGGAGCTCCTACGAGCAGTACTTC.